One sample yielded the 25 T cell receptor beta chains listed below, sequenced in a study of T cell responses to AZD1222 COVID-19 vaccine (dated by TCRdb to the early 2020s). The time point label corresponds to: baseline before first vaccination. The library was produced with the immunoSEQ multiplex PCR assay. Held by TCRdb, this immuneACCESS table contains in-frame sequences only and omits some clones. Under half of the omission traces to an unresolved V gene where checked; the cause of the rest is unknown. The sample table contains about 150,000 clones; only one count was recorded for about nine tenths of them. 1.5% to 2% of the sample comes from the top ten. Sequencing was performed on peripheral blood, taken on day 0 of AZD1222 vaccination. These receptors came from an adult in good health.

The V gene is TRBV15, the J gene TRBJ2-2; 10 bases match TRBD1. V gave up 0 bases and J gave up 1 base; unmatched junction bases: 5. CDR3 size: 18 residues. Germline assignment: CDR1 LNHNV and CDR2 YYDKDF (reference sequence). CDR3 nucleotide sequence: TGTGCCACCAGCAGAGATTACAGGGACAGGGGGAACACCGGGGAGCTGTTTTTT. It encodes CATSRDYRDRGNTGELFF.

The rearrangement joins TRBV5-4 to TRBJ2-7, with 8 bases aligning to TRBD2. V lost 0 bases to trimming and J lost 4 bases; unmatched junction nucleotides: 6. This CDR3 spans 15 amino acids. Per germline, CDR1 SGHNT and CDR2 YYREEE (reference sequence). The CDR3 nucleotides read TGTGCCAGCAGCTTGGGAGGACTAGCTGGGTACGAGCAGTACTTC. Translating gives CASSLGGLAGYEQYF.

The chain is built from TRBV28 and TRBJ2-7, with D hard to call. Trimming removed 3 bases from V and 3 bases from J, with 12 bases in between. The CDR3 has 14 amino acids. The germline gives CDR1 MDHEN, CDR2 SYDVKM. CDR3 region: CASSFPRIYYEQYF. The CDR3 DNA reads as TGTGCCAGCAGTTTCCCCAGGATTTACTACGAGCAGTACTTC.

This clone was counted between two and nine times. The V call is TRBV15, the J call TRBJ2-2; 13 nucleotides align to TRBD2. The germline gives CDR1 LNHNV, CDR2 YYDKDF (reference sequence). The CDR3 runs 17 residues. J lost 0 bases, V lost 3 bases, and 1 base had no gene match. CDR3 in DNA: TGTGCCACCAGCAGGGGACTAGCGGGGACGAACACCGGGGAGCTGTTTTTT. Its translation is CATSRGLAGTNTGELFF.

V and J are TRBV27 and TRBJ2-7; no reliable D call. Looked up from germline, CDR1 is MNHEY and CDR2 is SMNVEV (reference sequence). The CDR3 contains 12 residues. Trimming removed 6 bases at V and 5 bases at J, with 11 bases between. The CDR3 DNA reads TGTGCCAGCAGCCCCTCCTGGGACGAGCAGTACTTC. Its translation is CASSPSWDEQYF.

CDR3 sequence: CASSLQLSLEVGEQFF. CDR3 nucleotides: TGTGCCAGCAGCCTCCAGCTTAGTCTAGAGGTGGGTGAGCAGTTCTTC. V gene TRBV13 combines with J gene TRBJ2-1; D is uncertain. Trimming took off 5 bases at V and 9 bases at J, with 23 bases between the two ends. The CDR3 is 16 amino acids. From germline, CDR1 is PRHDT and CDR2 FYEKMQ (reference sequence).

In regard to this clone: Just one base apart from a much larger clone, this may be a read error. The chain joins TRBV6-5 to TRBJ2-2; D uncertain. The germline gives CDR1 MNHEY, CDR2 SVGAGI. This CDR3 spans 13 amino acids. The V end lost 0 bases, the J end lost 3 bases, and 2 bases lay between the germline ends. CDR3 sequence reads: CASSYSYTGELFF. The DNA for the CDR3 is TGTGCCAGCAGTTACTCGTACACCGGGGAGCTGTTTTTT.

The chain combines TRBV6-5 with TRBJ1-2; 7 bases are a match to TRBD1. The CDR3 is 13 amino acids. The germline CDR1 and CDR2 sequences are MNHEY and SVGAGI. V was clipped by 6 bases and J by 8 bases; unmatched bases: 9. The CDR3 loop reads CASRPGTERGYTF. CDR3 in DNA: TGTGCCAGCAGACCCGGGACAGAACGGGGCTACACCTTC.

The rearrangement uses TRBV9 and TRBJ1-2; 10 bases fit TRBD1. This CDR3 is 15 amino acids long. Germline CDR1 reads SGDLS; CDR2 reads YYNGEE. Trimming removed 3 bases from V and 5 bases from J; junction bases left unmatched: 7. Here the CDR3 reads CASSASGQGRYGYTF. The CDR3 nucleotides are TGTGCCAGCAGCGCCTCGGGACAGGGGAGGTATGGCTACACCTTC.

DNA for the CDR3: TGTGCCAGCAGCCTACTAATCAGGGTACCGTTTGGCTACACCTTC. Translated, it gives CASSLLIRVPFGYTF. The chain joins TRBV6-5 to TRBJ1-2; D is perhaps TRBD1 (5 bases). Germline CDR1 MNHEY, CDR2 SVGAGI. Deletions cut 6 bases from V and 7 bases from J, with 21 bases between. The length of the CDR3 is 15 residues.

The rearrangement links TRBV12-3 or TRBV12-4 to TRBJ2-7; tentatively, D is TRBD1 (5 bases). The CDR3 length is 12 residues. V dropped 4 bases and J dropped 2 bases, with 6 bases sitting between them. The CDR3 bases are TGTGCCAGCAGTTCGGACACCTACGAGCAGTACTTC. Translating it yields CASSSDTYEQYF.

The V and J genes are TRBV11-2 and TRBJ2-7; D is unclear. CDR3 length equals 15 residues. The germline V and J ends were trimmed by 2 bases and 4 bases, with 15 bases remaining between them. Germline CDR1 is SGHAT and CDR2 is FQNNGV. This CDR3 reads CASSLTPEAPYEQYF. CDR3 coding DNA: TGTGCCAGCAGCTTAACCCCAGAGGCCCCTTACGAGCAGTACTTC.

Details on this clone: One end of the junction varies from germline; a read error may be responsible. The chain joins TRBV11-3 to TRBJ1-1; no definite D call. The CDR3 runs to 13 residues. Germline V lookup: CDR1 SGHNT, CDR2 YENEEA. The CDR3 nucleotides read TGTGCCAGCAGCATAGACCAGAACACTGAAGCTTTCTTT. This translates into CASSIDQNTEAFF.

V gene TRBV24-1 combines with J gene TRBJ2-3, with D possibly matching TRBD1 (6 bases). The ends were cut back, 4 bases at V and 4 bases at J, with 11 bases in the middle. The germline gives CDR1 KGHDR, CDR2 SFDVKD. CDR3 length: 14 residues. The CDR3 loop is CATSEGWGPDTQYF. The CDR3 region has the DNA TGTGCCACCAGTGAAGGCTGGGGGCCAGATACGCAGTATTTT.

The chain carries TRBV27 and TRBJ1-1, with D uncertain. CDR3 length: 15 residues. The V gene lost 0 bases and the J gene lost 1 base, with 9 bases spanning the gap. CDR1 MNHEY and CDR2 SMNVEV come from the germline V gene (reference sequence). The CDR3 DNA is TGTGCCAGCAGTTTATCTATACGGGAGAACACTGAAGCTTTCTTT. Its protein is CASSLSIRENTEAFF.

This CDR3 reads CASSVTGVRNTEAFF. CDR3 DNA: TGCGCCAGTTCGGTGACAGGGGTTAGAAACACTGAAGCTTTCTTT. J is TRBJ1-1 and V is TRBV5-1, with 8 nucleotides matching TRBD1. This CDR3 contains 15 residues. V lost 8 bases to trimming and J lost 2 bases; unmatched junction nucleotides: 11. The V gene's germline CDR1 is SGHRS and CDR2 YFSETQ.

In DNA form, the CDR3 reads TGTGCCAGCAGCCCGACAGGGAACGGGGAGACCCAGTACTTC. Translating gives CASSPTGNGETQYF. V and J are TRBV6-5 and TRBJ2-5, with TRBD1 matching over 7 bases. V gave up 6 bases and J gave up 5 bases; unmatched junction bases: 9. The CDR3 has 14 amino acids. The V gene's germline CDR1 is MNHEY and CDR2 SVGAGI.

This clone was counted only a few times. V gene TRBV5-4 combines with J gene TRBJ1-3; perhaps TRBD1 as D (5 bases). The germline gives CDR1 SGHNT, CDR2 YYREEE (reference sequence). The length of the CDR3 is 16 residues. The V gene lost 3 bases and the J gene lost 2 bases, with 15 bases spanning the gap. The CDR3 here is CASSSLGGGAGNTIYF. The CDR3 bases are TGTGCCAGCAGCTCCCTCGGCGGAGGGGCTGGAAACACCATATATTTT.

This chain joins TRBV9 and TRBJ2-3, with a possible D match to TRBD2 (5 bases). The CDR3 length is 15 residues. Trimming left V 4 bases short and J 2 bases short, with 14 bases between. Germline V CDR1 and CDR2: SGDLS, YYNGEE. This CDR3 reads CASSWGADHTDTQYF. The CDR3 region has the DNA TGTGCCAGCAGCTGGGGAGCGGACCACACAGATACGCAGTATTTT.

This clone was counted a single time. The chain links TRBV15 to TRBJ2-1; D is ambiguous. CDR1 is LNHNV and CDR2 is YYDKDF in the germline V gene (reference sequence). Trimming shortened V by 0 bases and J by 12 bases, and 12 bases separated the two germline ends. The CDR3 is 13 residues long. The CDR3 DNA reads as TGTGCCACCAGCAGAGATGTGAAGCGCGGGCAGTTCTTC. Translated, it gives CATSRDVKRGQFF.

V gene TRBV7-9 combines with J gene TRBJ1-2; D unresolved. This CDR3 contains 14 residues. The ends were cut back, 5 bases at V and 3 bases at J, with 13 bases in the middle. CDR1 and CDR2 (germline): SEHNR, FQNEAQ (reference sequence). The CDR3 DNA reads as TGTGCCAGCAGCCCCTGGACGGAAGACTATGGCTACACCTTC. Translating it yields CASSPWTEDYGYTF.

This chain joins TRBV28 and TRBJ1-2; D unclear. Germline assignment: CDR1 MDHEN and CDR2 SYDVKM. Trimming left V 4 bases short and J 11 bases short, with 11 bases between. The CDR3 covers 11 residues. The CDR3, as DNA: TGTGCCAGCAGTTCTACCCGTAGTTACACCTTC. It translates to CASSSTRSYTF.

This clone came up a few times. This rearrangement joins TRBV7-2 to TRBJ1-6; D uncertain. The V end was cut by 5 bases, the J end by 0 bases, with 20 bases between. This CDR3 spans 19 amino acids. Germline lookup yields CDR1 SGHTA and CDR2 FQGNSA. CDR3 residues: CASSPMYRTAFSYNSPLHF. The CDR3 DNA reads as TGTGCCAGCAGCCCTATGTACCGGACGGCCTTCTCCTATAATTCACCCCTCCACTTT.

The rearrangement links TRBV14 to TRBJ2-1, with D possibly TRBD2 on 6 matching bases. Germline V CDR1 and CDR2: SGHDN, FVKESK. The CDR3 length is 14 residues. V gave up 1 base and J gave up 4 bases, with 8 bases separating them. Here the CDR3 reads CASSQGLDYNEQFF. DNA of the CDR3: TGTGCCAGCAGCCAAGGACTAGATTACAATGAGCAGTTCTTC.

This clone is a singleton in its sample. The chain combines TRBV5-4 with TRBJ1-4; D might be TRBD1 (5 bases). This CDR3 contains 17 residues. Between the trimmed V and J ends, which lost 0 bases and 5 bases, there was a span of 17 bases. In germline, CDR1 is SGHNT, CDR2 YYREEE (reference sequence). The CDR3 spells CASSLDLGTRPNEKLFF. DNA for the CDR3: TGTGCCAGCAGCTTGGATCTTGGGACCAGGCCGAATGAAAAACTGTTTTTT.